Listed here are 3 T cell receptor beta chains from one sample, sequenced in a study of response to subunit inactivated influenza vaccine. TCRdb ran MiXCR on the RT-PCR reads and lists one entry per CDR3 protein. In the table there are roughly 500,000 distinct CDR3 sequences, 16% of which are singletons. Specimen: CD4+ T cells sorted from PBMCs, collected 23 to 25 months after vaccination. The receptors stem from a man between 50 and 69 years old who received an inactivated influenza vaccine.

V is TRBV10-3 and J is TRBJ2-7, with 10 bases lining up with TRBD1. This CDR3 is built from 13 residues. Germline CDR1 reads ENHRY; CDR2 reads SYGVKD. V lost 11 bases, J lost 5 bases, and 9 bases stayed unmatched. In DNA form, the CDR3 reads TGTGCCGCCAGGCGGGACAGGGGCCACGAGCAGTACTTC. Encoded protein: CAARRDRGHEQYF.

The chain couples TRBV20-1 to TRBJ2-1; 9 bases match TRBD2. The V segment lost 6 bases and the J segment 3 bases; nucleotides outside the gene matches: 9. Germline CDR1 and CDR2: DFQATT and SNEGSKA (reference sequence). The CDR3 is 15 amino acids. The chain's CDR3 is CSALSGGSYYNEQFF. Written as DNA, the CDR3 is TGCAGTGCGTTAAGCGGGGGGAGCTACTACAATGAGCAGTTCTTC.

This clonotype came up many times. The rearrangement joins TRBV7-2 to TRBJ2-7, with 14 bases fitting TRBD2. The germline V gene has CDR1 SGHTA and CDR2 FQGNSA. The CDR3 runs to 16 residues. Trimming took 2 bases from V and 7 from J; bases not matched to a gene: 7. CDR3 DNA sequence: TGTGCCAGCAGCTTATCGACTAGCGGGAGGGCCTTTGAGCAGTACTTC. Its translation: CASSLSTSGRAFEQYF.